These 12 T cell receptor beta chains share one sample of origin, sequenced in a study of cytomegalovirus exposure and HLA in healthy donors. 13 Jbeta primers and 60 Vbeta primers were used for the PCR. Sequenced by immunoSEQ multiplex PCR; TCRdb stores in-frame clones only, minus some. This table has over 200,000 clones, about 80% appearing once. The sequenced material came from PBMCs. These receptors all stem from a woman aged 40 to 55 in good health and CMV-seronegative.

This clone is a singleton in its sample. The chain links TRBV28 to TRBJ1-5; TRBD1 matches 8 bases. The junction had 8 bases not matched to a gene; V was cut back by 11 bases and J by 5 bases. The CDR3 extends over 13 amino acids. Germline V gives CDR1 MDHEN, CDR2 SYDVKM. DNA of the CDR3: TGTGCCGGCGGACAGGGTCTCGATCAGCCCCAGCATTTT. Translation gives CAGGQGLDQPQHF.

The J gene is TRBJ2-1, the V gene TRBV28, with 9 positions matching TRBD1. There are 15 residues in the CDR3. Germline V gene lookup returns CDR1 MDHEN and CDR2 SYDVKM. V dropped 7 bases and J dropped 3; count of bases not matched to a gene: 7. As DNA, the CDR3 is TGTGCCAGCATCGACCGGGACAGGGTCTACAATGAGCAGTTCTTC. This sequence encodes CASIDRDRVYNEQFF.

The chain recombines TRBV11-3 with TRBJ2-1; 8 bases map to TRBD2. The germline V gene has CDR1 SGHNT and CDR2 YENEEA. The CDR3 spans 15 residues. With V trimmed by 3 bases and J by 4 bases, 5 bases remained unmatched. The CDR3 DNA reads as TGTGCCAGCAGCTTTCTCGGGGGGGCGTACAATGAGCAGTTCTTC. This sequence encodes CASSFLGGAYNEQFF.

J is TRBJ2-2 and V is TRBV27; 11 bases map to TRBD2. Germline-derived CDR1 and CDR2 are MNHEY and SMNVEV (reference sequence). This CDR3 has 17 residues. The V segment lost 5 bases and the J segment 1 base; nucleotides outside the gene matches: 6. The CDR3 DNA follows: TGTGCCAGCAGTCCCTCCGGACTAGCGGGGAACACCGGGGAGCTGTTTTTT. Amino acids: CASSPSGLAGNTGELFF.

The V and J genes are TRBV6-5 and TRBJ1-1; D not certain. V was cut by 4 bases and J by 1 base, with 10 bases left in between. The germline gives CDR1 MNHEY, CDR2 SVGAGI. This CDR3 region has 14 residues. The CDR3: CASSFAGGNTEAFF. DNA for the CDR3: TGTGCCAGCAGTTTCGCCGGAGGGAACACTGAAGCTTTCTTT.

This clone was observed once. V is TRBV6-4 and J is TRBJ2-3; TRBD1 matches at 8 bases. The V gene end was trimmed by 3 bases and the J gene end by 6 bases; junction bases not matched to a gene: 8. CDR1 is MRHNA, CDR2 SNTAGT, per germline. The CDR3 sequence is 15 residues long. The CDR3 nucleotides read TGTGCCAGCAGTGAATCCCAGGGGGCGCGGGATACGCAGTATTTT. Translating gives CASSESQGARDTQYF.

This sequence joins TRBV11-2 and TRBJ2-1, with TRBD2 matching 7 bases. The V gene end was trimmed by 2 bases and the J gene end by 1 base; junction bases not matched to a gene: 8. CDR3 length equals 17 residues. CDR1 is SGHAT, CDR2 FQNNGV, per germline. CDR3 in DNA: TGTGCCAGCAGCTTATCTCGCGCAGCGGGGTCCTACAATGAGCAGTTCTTC. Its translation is CASSLSRAAGSYNEQFF.

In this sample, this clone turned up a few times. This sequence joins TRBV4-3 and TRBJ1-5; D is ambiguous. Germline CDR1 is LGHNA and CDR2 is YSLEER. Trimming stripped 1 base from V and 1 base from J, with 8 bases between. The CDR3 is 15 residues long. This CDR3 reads CASSQGAISNQPQHF. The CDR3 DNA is TGCGCCAGCAGCCAAGGGGCAATCAGCAATCAGCCCCAGCATTTT.

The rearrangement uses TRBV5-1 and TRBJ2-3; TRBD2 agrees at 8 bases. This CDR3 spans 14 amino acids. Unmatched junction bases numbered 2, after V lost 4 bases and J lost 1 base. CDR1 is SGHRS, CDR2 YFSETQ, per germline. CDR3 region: CASSTTSGTDTQYF. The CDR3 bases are TGCGCCAGCAGCACGACTAGCGGCACAGATACGCAGTATTTT.

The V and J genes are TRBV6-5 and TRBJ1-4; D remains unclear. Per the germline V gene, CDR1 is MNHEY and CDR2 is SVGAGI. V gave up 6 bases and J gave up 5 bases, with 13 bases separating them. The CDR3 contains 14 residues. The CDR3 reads CASSAVGPNEKLFF. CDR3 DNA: TGTGCCAGCAGCGCCGTCGGTCCCAATGAAAAACTGTTTTTT.

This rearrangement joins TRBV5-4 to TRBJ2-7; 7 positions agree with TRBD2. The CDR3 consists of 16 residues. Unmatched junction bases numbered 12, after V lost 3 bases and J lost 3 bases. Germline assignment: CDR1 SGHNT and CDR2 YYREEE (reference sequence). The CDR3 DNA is TGTGCCAGCAGCTCCCCGGCTGGGGGGGGATACTACGAGCAGTACTTC. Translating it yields CASSSPAGGGYYEQYF.

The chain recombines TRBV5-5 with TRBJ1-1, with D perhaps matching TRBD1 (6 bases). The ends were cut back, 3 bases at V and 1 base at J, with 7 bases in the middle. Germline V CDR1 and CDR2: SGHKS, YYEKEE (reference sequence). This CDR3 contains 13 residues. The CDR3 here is CASSWDKNTEAFF. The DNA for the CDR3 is TGTGCCAGCAGCTGGGACAAGAACACTGAAGCTTTCTTT.